This TCR beta chain was captured in a study of regulatory T cells in long-lasting Graves disease. CDR3-region Arm-PCR and iRepertoire HTBI primers produced the TCR beta libraries. TCRdb independently ran MiXCR on the multiplex PCR reads; one entry per CDR3 protein. Here the sample spans about 500,000 distinct CDR3 sequences, around 15% being singletons. The time point was: newly diagnosed GD, antithyroid drugs for less than 3 months. RNA from PBMCs was the source of the TCR library. The CDR3 spans 11 residues. V lost 2 bases, J lost 8 bases, and 0 bases stayed unmatched. Germline-derived CDR1 and CDR2 are SQVTM and ANQGSEA. This clonotype was detected only a few times. The same data also went into a second study, on T cells in Graves' hyperthyroidism and ophthalmopathy.

This TCR derives from a man aged 40-50 years with Graves disease. V usage is TRBV29-1 and J usage is TRBJ2-1; 7 bases map to TRBD2. The sequencing here drew on peripheral blood mononuclear cells (PBMCs), taken at new diagnosis, from a patient treated with antithyroid drugs. The CDR3 DNA follows: TGCAGCGTTGAACGGGGGGATGAGCAGTTCTTC. Amino acids: CSVERGDEQFF.